This is a list of T cell receptor beta chains from one sample in a study of OX40 agonist ivuxolimab in advanced cancers. Here immunoSEQ multiplex PCR was the method, and the copy in TCRdb shows in-frame clones only, minus some. The top ten clones hold 0.6% to 0.9% of a sample with around 69,000 clones, about 80% of them seen once. This material consisted of CD4+ or CD8+ T cells sorted from blood, taken in a trial of the OX40 agonist ivuxolimab. The receptor source for this set is an adult with an advanced solid tumor such as melanoma, head and neck, liver or kidney cancer. Both conserved end residues are part of each CDR3. Each record gives: J gene, V gene, D gene, CDR3 protein, CDR3 DNA. D genes are given only for firm matches.

J: TRBJ1-1; V: TRBV19; D: TRBD1; CDR3: CATGPRGAGGTEAFF; DNA: TGTGCCACCGGCCCGAGAGGGGCAGGGGGCACTGAAGCTTTCTTT
J: TRBJ2-3; V: TRBV30; D: NA; CDR3: CAWSVGGDTQYF; DNA: TGTGCCTGGAGTGTTGGGGGAGATACGCAGTATTTT
J: TRBJ1-2; V: TRBV2; D: TRBD1; CDR3: CASDAGTAKNGYTF; DNA: TGTGCCAGCGACGCTGGGACAGCGAAAAATGGCTACACCTTC
J: TRBJ1-5; V: TRBV2; D: NA; CDR3: CASSNQGDGQPQHF; DNA: TGTGCCAGCAGTAATCAAGGGGACGGTCAGCCCCAGCATTTT
J: TRBJ2-2; V: TRBV4-2; D: NA; CDR3: CASSQEASPGAANTGELFF; DNA: TGTGCCAGCAGCCAAGAAGCCTCACCAGGGGCAGCGAACACCGGGGAGCTGTTTTTT
J: TRBJ1-1; V: TRBV21-1; D: NA; CDR3: CASSKARGVGGGLSQGEAFF; DNA: TGTGCCAGCAGCAAAGCCAGGGGCGTGGGAGGAGGGCTTAGTCAGGGTGAAGCTTTCTTT
J: TRBJ2-5; V: TRBV14; D: TRBD1; CDR3: CASSHRQGVEQETQYF; DNA: TGTGCCAGCAGCCATCGACAGGGGGTGGAACAAGAGACCCAGTACTTC
J: TRBJ1-4; V: TRBV21-1; D: NA; CDR3: CASRRDSGPTNEKLFF; DNA: TGTGCCAGCAGAAGGGACAGCGGACCAACTAATGAAAAACTGTTTTTT
J: TRBJ2-1; V: TRBV7-9; D: TRBD1; CDR3: CASSSHRDRGRKYNEQFF; DNA: TGTGCCAGCAGCTCCCACCGGGACAGGGGGCGAAAGTACAATGAGCAGTTCTTC
J: TRBJ2-7; V: TRBV6-1; D: NA; CDR3: CASSSRDPLPQQYF; DNA: TGTGCCAGCAGTTCCCGGGACCCCCTACCTCAGCAGTACTTC
J: TRBJ2-1; V: TRBV27; D: TRBD1; CDR3: CASSRDRYFNEQFF; DNA: TGTGCCAGCAGCCGGGACAGATATTTTAATGAGCAGTTCTTC
J: TRBJ1-4; V: TRBV5-1; D: NA; CDR3: CASSLEGLGEKLFF; DNA: TGCGCCAGCAGCTTGGAAGGGCTGGGGGAAAAACTGTTTTTT
J: TRBJ1-1; V: TRBV7-9; D: NA; CDR3: CASTLGRNTEAFF; DNA: TGTGCCAGCACCCTCGGAAGGAACACTGAAGCTTTCTTT